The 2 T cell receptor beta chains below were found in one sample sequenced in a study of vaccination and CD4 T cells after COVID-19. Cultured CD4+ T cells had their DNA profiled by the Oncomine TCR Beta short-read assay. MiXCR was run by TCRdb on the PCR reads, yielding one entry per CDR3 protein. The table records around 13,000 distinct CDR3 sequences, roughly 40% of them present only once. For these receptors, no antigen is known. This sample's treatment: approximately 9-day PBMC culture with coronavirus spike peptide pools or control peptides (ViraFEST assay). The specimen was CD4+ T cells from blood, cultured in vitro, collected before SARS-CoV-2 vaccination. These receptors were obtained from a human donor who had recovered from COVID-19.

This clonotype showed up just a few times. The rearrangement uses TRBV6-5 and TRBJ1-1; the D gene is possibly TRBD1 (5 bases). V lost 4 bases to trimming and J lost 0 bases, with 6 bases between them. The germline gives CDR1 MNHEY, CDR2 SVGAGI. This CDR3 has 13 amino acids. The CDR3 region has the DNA TGTGCCAGCAGTTCACAGGTGAACACTGAAGCTTTCTTT. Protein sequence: CASSSQVNTEAFF.

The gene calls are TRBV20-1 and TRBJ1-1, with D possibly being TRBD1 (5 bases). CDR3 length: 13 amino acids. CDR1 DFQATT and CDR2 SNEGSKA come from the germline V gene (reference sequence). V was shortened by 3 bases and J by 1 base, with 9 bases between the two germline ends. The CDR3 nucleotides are TGCAGTGCTAGGGGGGGACGGAACACTGAAGCTTTCTTT. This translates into CSARGGRNTEAFF.